A selection of T cell receptor beta chains follows, all from one sample in a study of CD8 T cells in Susac syndrome. Via MiXCR, TCRdb re-called the immunoSEQ multiplex PCR reads, giving one row per CDR3 protein. The sample has a few hundred thousand distinct CDR3 sequences; 95% are singletons. What was sequenced was CD4+ T cells from PBMCs. The receptor set was obtained from a human donor with multiple sclerosis. CDR3s include the opening cysteine and the closing phenylalanine or tryptophan. A D gene is named only where the DNA matches it firmly. Rows give clone size only sometimes, using once, few, many, or a class for an expanded clone.

d_call,j_call,clone_size,v_call,cdr3_nt,cdr3_aa
-,TRBJ1-5,-,TRBV27,TGTGCCAGCAGTTTAATAGGAGTAAGCAATCAGCCCCAGCATTTT,CASSLIGVSNQPQHF
TRBD1,TRBJ2-3,-,TRBV20-1,TGCAGTCCGAAACCGGGACAGGGGACAGATACGCAGTATTTT,CSPKPGQGTDTQYF
TRBD1,TRBJ2-7,-,TRBV6-5,TGTGCCAGCAGTTCCGACAGGGGCACCTACGAGCAGTACTTC,CASSSDRGTYEQYF
-,TRBJ1-6,-,TRBV20-1,TGCAGTGCTAGAGAAGGCAGGGGAGGTAATTCACCCCTCCACTTT,CSAREGRGGNSPLHF
-,TRBJ1-5,-,TRBV27,TGTGCCAGCAGTTCGAGGCCCAAGAATCAGCCCCAGCATTTT,CASSSRPKNQPQHF
-,TRBJ1-2,-,TRBV27,TGTGCCAGCAGTCCGTACAACGCCTTTGGAGGCTACACCTTC,CASSPYNAFGGYTF
TRBD1,TRBJ1-4,-,TRBV29-1,TGCAGCGTTGCCGGGACAGGGCGGGAAAAACTGTTTTTT,CSVAGTGREKLFF
-,TRBJ1-1,few,TRBV12-3/TRBV12-4,TGTGCCAGCAGTTTTGCAGGGAACACTGAAGCTTTCTTT,CASSFAGNTEAFF
-,TRBJ1-4,-,TRBV30,TGTGCCTGGACTGAGGGGCGAGGAGAAAAACTGTTTTTT,CAWTEGRGEKLFF
-,TRBJ2-1,-,TRBV9,TGTGCCAGCAGCGTAGCTCGGGGGAATGAGCAGTTCTTC,CASSVARGNEQFF
-,TRBJ1-1,-,TRBV3-1,TGTGCCAGCAGCCAATGGGGTGAAGCTTTCTTT,CASSQWGEAFF
TRBD1,TRBJ1-2,-,TRBV6-5,TGTGCCAGCAGTCTAGGGGTAGGAGGGGGCCATGGCTACACCTTC,CASSLGVGGGHGYTF
-,TRBJ2-7,-,TRBV29-1,TGCAGCGTTGAAGAAGGCGCCTACGAGCAGTACTTC,CSVEEGAYEQYF
-,TRBJ1-2,-,TRBV3-1,TGTGCCAGCAGCCAAGGAACCCAAAACTATGGCTACACCTTC,CASSQGTQNYGYTF
-,TRBJ2-1,-,TRBV23-1,TGCGCCAGCAGTCAATCTTTCAGGGACGACGAGCAGTTCTTC,CASSQSFRDDEQFF
-,TRBJ1-2,-,TRBV12-3/TRBV12-4,TGTGCCAGCAGTTTAGAGTCTTCAGGAGACTATGGCTACACCTTC,CASSLESSGDYGYTF
TRBD2,TRBJ2-7,-,TRBV20-1,TGCAGTGCTCTCCCATCCGGGACTAGCGGGGCCTACTACGAGCAGTACTTC,CSALPSGTSGAYYEQYF
TRBD1,TRBJ1-2,-,TRBV16,TGTGCCAGCAGCCAGAGGACAGGGCAAAATGGCTACACCTTC,CASSQRTGQNGYTF
TRBD2,TRBJ2-1,-,TRBV4-1,TGCGCCAGCAGCCAAGATCGGCTAGCGGTAAATGAGCAGTTCTTC,CASSQDRLAVNEQFF
-,TRBJ2-5,once,TRBV9,TGTGCCAGCAACCAAGGGGGGGCCTCGGAGACCCAGTACTTC,CASNQGGASETQYF
-,TRBJ1-1,-,TRBV12-3/TRBV12-4,TGTGCCAGCAGTCCGAGGCGGGATAGACGTAACACTGAAGCTTTCTTT,CASSPRRDRRNTEAFF
-,TRBJ2-2,-,TRBV18,TGTGCCAGCTCCCCGGATCAGGCGATAAACACCGGGGAGCTGTTTTTT,CASSPDQAINTGELFF
-,TRBJ1-2,-,TRBV5-1,TGCGCCAGCAGCTTGGGGGTTTCCTATGGCTACACCTTC,CASSLGVSYGYTF
TRBD2,TRBJ2-3,-,TRBV5-1,TGCGCCAGCAGAGGACTAGCGGGGGGGCTGGTCGATACGCAGTATTTT,CASRGLAGGLVDTQYF
TRBD1,TRBJ1-2,-,TRBV25-1,TGTGCCAGCAGTGAGGGACAGACCTATGGCTACACCTTC,CASSEGQTYGYTF
-,TRBJ2-5,-,TRBV6-5,TGTGCCAGCAGTTACTCGGGCACCCAAGAGACCCAGTACTTC,CASSYSGTQETQYF
TRBD1,TRBJ2-1,-,TRBV20-1,TGCAGTGCTAGGACCGGGACAGGGGTTTACAATGAGCAGTTCTTC,CSARTGTGVYNEQFF
TRBD1,TRBJ1-1,-,TRBV29-1,TGCAGCGGGGCACAGGGGACAGCTTTCTTT,CSGAQGTAFF
-,TRBJ1-2,-,TRBV12-3/TRBV12-4,TGTGCCAGCAGCCCCGGGGCCTATGGCTACACCTTC,CASSPGAYGYTF
-,TRBJ2-3,-,TRBV20-1,TGCAGTGCTGAGCAGCACACAGATACGCAGTATTTT,CSAEQHTDTQYF